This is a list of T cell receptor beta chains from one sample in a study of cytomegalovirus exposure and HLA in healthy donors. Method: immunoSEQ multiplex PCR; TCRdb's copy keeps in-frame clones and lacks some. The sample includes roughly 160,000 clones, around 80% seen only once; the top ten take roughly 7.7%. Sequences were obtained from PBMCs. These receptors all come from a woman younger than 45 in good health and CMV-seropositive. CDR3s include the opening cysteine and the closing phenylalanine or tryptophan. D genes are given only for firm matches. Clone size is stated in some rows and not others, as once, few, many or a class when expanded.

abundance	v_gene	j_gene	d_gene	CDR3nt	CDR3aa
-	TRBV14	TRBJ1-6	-	TGTGCCAGCAGCCAAGGGCCGGGAATGAGACCCCTCCACTTT	CASSQGPGMRPLHF
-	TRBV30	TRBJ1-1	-	TGTGCCTGGAAAAAAACAGGGTCCGGGGCCACTGAAGCTTTCTTT	CAWKKTGSGATEAFF
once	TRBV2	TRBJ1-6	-	TGTGCCAGCAGCCCCCCCAGGACTGCCTATAATTCACCCCTCCACTTT	CASSPPRTAYNSPLHF
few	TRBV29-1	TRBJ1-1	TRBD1	TGCAGCGTTGTTTTACAGGGGGCCAACACTGAAGCTTTCTTT	CSVVLQGANTEAFF
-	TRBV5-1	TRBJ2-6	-	TGCGCCAGCAGCTTGGCGGGGGACGGGGCCAACGTCCTGACTTTC	CASSLAGDGANVLTF
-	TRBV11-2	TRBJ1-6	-	TGTGCCAGCAGCCAGAGGGGGATGGCGGATTCACCCCTCCACTTT	CASSQRGMADSPLHF
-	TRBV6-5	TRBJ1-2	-	TGTGCCAGCAGCTTTCAGAATACCTATGGCTACACCTTC	CASSFQNTYGYTF
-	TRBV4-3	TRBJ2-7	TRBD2	TGCGCCAGCAGCCAAGATCATCGGGGGGGGCCCACCGAGCAGTACTTC	CASSQDHRGGPTEQYF
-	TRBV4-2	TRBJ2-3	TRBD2	TGTGCCAGCAGCCCTTTAGGAGCGGGGGGCACAGATACGCAGTATTTT	CASSPLGAGGTDTQYF
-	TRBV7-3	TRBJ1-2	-	TGTGCCAGCAGCCCAGGGACTGGGAATCATGGCTACACCTTC	CASSPGTGNHGYTF
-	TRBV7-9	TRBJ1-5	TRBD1	TGTGCCAGCAGCTTAGATAGTCGGGACAGGGCGGCGCCCCAGCATTTT	CASSLDSRDRAAPQHF
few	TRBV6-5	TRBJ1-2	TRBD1	TGTGCCAGCACCACGGGACAGGGGACCTACACCTTC	CASTTGQGTYTF
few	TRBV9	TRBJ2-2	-	TGTGCCAGCAGCGTCGCGGGGACGAACACCGGGGAGCTGTTTTTT	CASSVAGTNTGELFF
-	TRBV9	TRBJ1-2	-	-	CASSVGQGAFRSF
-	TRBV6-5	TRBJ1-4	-	TGTGCCAGCAGTTACCGAGGGGGTCGGGGAAAACTGTTTTTT	CASSYRGGRGKLFF
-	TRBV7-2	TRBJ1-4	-	TGTGCCAGCAGCCCATTTCTCGGAAAACTGTTTTTT	CASSPFLGKLFF
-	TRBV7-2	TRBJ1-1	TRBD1	TGTGCCAGCAGCTCCGGGGGACAGGGTCGCACTGAAGCTTTCTTT	CASSSGGQGRTEAFF
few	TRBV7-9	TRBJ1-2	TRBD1	TGTGCCAGCAGCCTCCAGACAGGGGACGGCTACACCTTC	CASSLQTGDGYTF
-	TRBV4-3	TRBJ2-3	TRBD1	TGCGCCAGCAGCCAAGGACAGGGTAACCCAGCTACGCAGTATTTT	CASSQGQGNPATQYF
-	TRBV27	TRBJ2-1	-	TGTGCCAGCAGTTTACAACTGCCACCCTACAATGAGCAGTTCTTC	CASSLQLPPYNEQFF
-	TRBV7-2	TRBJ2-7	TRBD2	TGTGCCAGCAGCCCGGGAGGCAACGAGCAGTACTTC	CASSPGGNEQYF
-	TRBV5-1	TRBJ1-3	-	TGCGCCAGCAGGCCGGACAGCAGCTCTGGAAACACCATATATTTT	CASRPDSSSGNTIYF
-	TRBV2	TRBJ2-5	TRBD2	TGTGCCAGCAGTAGAGGACTAGCGGGTTCCCAAGAGACCCAGTACTTC	CASSRGLAGSQETQYF
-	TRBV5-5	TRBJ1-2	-	TGTGCCAGCAGCTTGGATTGGGTAGGGGGCTATGGCTACACCTTC	CASSLDWVGGYGYTF
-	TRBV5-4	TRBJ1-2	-	TGTGCCAGCGGTACAGGGATTTTCGATGGCTACACCTTC	CASGTGIFDGYTF
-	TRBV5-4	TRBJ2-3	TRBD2	TGTGCCAGCAGTACCGGACTAGCGGGGGGCACAGATACGCAGTATTTT	CASSTGLAGGTDTQYF